This T cell receptor beta chain was obtained from a study of shared clonotypes between healthy human individuals. Repertoires were generated with immunoSEQ multiplex PCR, while TCRdb's copy carries only in-frame clones and drops some. The sample consists of about 990,000 clones, around 78% of them appearing once. Material: memory CD4+ T cells from PBMCs. As for subset: CD45RA-negative fraction. The TCR sequence derives from a man aged 18 to 30 in good health. Some clones in this sample may be carry-over from other donors' samples.

CDR3 sequence reads: CASSLTGPTLSYNEQFF. The CDR3 bases are TGCGCCAGCAGCTTGACCGGGCCGACCCTATCCTACAATGAGCAGTTCTTC. The chain carries TRBV5-1 and TRBJ2-1; no reliable D call. This CDR3 has 17 residues. V was cut by 1 base and J by 1 base, with 15 bases left in between. Germline V gene data show CDR1 as SGHRS and CDR2 as YFSETQ.